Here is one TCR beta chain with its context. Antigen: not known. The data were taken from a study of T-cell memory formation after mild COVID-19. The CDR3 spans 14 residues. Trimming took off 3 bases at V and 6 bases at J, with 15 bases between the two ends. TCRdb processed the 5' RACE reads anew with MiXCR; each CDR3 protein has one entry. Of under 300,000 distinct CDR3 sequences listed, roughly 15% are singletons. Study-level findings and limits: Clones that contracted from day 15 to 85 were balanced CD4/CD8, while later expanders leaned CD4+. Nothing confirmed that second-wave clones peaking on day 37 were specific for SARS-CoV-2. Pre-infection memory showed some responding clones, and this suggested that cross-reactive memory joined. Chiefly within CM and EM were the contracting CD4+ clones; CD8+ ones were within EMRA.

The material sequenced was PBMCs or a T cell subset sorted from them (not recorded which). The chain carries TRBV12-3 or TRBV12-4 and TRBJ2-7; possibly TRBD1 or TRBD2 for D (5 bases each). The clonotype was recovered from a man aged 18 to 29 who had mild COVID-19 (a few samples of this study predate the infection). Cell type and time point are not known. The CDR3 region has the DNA TGTGCCAGCAGTTTTCGGGACGGGCCCCGCGAGCAGTACTTC. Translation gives CASSFRDGPREQYF.